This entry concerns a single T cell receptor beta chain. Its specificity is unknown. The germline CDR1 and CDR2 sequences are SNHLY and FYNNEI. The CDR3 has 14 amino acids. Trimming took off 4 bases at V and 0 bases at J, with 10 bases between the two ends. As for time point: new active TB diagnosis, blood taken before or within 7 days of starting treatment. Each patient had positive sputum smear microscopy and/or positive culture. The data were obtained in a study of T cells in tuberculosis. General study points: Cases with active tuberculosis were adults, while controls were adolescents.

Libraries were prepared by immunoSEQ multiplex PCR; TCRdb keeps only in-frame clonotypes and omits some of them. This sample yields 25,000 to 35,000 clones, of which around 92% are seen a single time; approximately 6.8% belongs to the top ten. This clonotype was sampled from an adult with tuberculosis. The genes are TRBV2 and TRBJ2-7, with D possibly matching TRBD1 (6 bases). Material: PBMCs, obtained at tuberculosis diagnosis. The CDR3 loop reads CASSGWDNSYEQYF. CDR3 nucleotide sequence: TGTGCCAGCAGTGGGTGGGACAACTCCTACGAGCAGTACTTC.